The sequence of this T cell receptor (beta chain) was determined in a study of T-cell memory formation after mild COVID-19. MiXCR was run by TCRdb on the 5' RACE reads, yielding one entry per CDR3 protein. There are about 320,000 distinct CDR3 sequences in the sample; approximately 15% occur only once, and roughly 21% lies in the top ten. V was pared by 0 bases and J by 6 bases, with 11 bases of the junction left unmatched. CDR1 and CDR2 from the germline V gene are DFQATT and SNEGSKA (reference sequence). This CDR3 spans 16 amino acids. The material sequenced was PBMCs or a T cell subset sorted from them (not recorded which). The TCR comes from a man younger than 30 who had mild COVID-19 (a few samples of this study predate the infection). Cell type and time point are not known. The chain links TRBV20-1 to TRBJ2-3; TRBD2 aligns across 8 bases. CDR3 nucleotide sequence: TGCAGTGCTAGAGATTTCAGCGGGGGCAGAGGGGATACGCAGTATTTT. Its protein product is CSARDFSGGRGDTQYF.